The rows below give T cell receptor beta chains drawn from one sample of a study of T cells after yellow fever vaccination. TCRdb recomputed calls from the 5' RACE reads with MiXCR, one row per CDR3 protein. This sample carries about 340,000 distinct CDR3 sequences, approximately 4.2% of them seen once, and the ten largest clones take around 24%. The specimen comprised PBMCs, sampled 5 days after the yellow fever booster vaccination. The source of these receptors is a man aged 18 to 29 who received the YFV17D yellow fever vaccine. Each CDR3 is given with its conserved first and last residue.

CDR3 length	V gene	J gene	CDR3 protein
12	TRBV5-4	TRBJ2-1	CASSLSKTEQFF
12	TRBV12-3/TRBV12-4	TRBJ1-1	CASSLERTEAFF
16	TRBV4-3	TRBJ1-2	CASSQAGTDSFTGYTF
15	TRBV11-2	TRBJ2-1	CASRAPGLLINEQFF
16	TRBV4-2	TRBJ2-1	CASSQGGGGASHEQFF
16	TRBV4-2	TRBJ2-5	CASSRLHGGNQETQYF
15	TRBV4-2	TRBJ2-3	CASSLGEVSTDTQYF
14	TRBV3-1	TRBJ1-2	CASSLNGRRNGYTF
17	TRBV9	TRBJ2-5	CASSVAPAGVGQETQYF
11	TRBV5-6	TRBJ2-1	CASTWYNEQFF
15	TRBV7-2	TRBJ1-6	CASSLEAGIISPLHF
16	TRBV6-5	TRBJ1-5	CASSGGTADSNQPQHF
16	TRBV5-5	TRBJ1-5	CASSLDSRYSNQPQHF
15	TRBV15	TRBJ1-6	CATSRVGGYNSPLHF
15	TRBV5-1	TRBJ2-5	CASSSPGQGEETQYF
14	TRBV7-9	TRBJ2-3	CASGPSASLDTQYF
15	TRBV5-5	TRBJ1-1	CASSPPGQGISEAFF
14	TRBV3-1	TRBJ1-2	CASSQDMGNYGYTF
14	TRBV19	TRBJ1-5	CASSIVAANQPQHF
15	TRBV19	TRBJ1-2	CASKRATGENYGYTF
15	TRBV19	TRBJ2-4	CASSPSVLAKNIQYF
16	TRBV15	TRBJ1-5	CATSAEGSYSNQPQHF
16	TRBV27	TRBJ1-3	CASSERQGFSGNTIYF
15	TRBV7-9	TRBJ2-7	CASSSGQGNFGEQYF
14	TRBV12-3/TRBV12-4	TRBJ2-2	CASSPAPNTGELFF
13	TRBV20-1	TRBJ2-3	CSASGRTGDTQYF
15	TRBV4-3	TRBJ1-2	CASSQGGGHNYGYTF
15	TRBV9	TRBJ1-2	CASSNPQEGDYGYTF
12	TRBV20-1	TRBJ1-1	CSARVPSTEAFF
14	TRBV27	TRBJ2-2	CASSTPTGPGELFF
16	TRBV7-9	TRBJ2-7	CASSPSAAGDLQEQYF
14	TRBV7-9	TRBJ1-5	CASSHTGGSQPQHF
12	TRBV6-2/TRBV6-3	TRBJ1-5	CASSYSDQPQHF
16	TRBV7-9	TRBJ2-3	CASSAPLGGRTDTQYF
14	TRBV15	TRBJ2-1	CATSRVDRGKEQFF
20	TRBV5-1	TRBJ1-6	CASSWSSPGQGSLNNSPLHF
13	TRBV6-5	TRBJ2-1	CASSYGPPNEQFF
14	TRBV7-2	TRBJ2-5	CASSLAGRVGTQYF
14	TRBV28	TRBJ2-5	CASGPTSFGETQYF
16	TRBV5-1	TRBJ2-3	CASSLEGRFSTDTQYF
16	TRBV27	TRBJ2-5	CASSLYLGGAQETQYF
12	TRBV25-1	TRBJ2-1	CASSEADREQFF
15	TRBV27	TRBJ1-6	CASKQGFSYNSPLHF
16	TRBV5-1	TRBJ2-3	CASSLAIGTSERTQYF
17	TRBV20-1	TRBJ1-6	CSARDPSGSSYNSPLHF
15	TRBV7-8	TRBJ2-3	CASSLRRDRTDTQYF
13	TRBV7-9	TRBJ2-7	CASSRQETYEQYF
15	TRBV12-3/TRBV12-4	TRBJ1-3	CASSLRGILVNTIYF
16	TRBV18	TRBJ1-5	CASSPQGTNSNQPQHF
16	TRBV7-2	TRBJ1-5	CASSFGGPTEGQPQHF